This note documents a single T cell receptor (beta chain) sequence. These data originate in a study of long-term antiretroviral therapy in people with HIV. The CDR3 is 16 amino acids. V was pared by 6 bases and J by 0 bases, with 12 bases between. CDR1 is ENHRY and CDR2 is SYGVKD in the germline V gene. Version v3.0 of the immunoSEQ assay was performed at survey level. Only in-frame clones appear in the TCRdb table, and some are missing; sequencing was by immunoSEQ multiplex PCR. Here the sample spans about 35,000 clones, around 94% being singletons. The sequence was obtained from a woman aged 50 to 60 with HIV. The sample consisted of unsorted PBMCs, taken 4.1 years after starting antiretroviral therapy. The chain links TRBV10-3 to TRBJ2-6; D gene unclear. CDR3 in amino acids: CAIRWTEISGANVLTF. For the CDR3, the DNA is TGTGCCATCAGATGGACGGAAATCTCTGGGGCCAACGTCCTGACTTTC.